What follows are 8 T cell receptor beta chains derived from one specimen sequenced in a study of blood T cell repertoires in COVID-19. The method was immunoSEQ multiplex PCR; TCRdb's version includes in-frame clones alone and lacks a portion of them. The profile covers approximately 170,000 clones, with roughly 70% appearing a single time and 3% taken by the ten largest. The material sequenced was peripheral blood. These receptors came from a woman of 80 years or more with acute or convalescent COVID-19.

The J gene is TRBJ2-3, the V gene TRBV5-1, with TRBD2 identical over 9 bases. Germline V gene lookup returns CDR1 SGHRS and CDR2 YFSETQ. The V segment lost 1 base and the J segment 3 bases; nucleotides outside the gene matches: 6. The CDR3 loop spans 16 amino acids. The CDR3 here is CASSLLAGEGTDTQYF. The DNA of the CDR3 is TGCGCCAGCAGCTTGTTAGCGGGAGAGGGGACAGATACGCAGTATTTT.

The rearrangement joins TRBV5-1 to TRBJ2-1; possible D gene TRBD1, 7 bases. The CDR3 sequence is 16 residues long. The V end lost 4 bases, the J end lost 7 bases, and 21 bases lay between the germline ends. The germline V gene encodes CDR1 SGHRS and CDR2 YFSETQ. CDR3 region: CASSTIRGVRGNEQFF. CDR3 nucleotide sequence: TGCGCCAGCAGCACCATCAGGGGGGTGCGGGGTAATGAGCAGTTCTTC.

The chain employs TRBV5-8 and TRBJ2-7; D may be TRBD1 (5 bases). The V end was cut by 5 bases, the J end by 7 bases, with 10 bases between. Germline CDR1 and CDR2: SGHTS and YDEGEE. This CDR3 comprises 11 residues. CDR3 sequence (DNA): TGTGCCAGCAGTTATCAGGGTGAGCAGTACTTC. It codes for CASSYQGEQYF.

This clone was counted between two and nine times. The V gene is TRBV7-2, the J gene TRBJ2-5; D is undetermined. The CDR3 runs to 14 residues. Germline V gene lookup returns CDR1 SGHTA and CDR2 FQGNSA. V gave up 6 bases and J gave up 4 bases, with 15 bases separating them. The chain's CDR3 is CASRPHVASETQYF. The CDR3 region has the DNA TGTGCCAGCAGACCCCATGTCGCGTCAGAGACCCAGTACTTC.

The chain uses TRBV27 and TRBJ2-1; D not resolved. The V gene lost 3 bases and the J gene lost 9 bases, with 15 bases spanning the gap. Germline lookup yields CDR1 MNHEY and CDR2 SMNVEV (reference sequence). CDR3 size: 14 residues. The CDR3 spells CASSFVAVSVEQFF. Here the CDR3 DNA reads TGTGCCAGCAGTTTCGTTGCGGTTTCTGTTGAGCAGTTCTTC.

This clone was counted a few times. V and J are TRBV13 and TRBJ2-1; the match to TRBD2 covers 12 bases. In germline, CDR1 is PRHDT, CDR2 FYEKMQ (reference sequence). V lost 5 bases, J lost 0 bases, and 8 bases stayed unmatched. CDR3 length: 18 amino acids. CDR3 DNA sequence: TGTGCCAGCAGCGAGGGACTAGCGGGTCTTAGCTCCTACAATGAGCAGTTCTTC. Translating it yields CASSEGLAGLSSYNEQFF.

The rearrangement uses TRBV7-9 and TRBJ2-7, with D tentatively TRBD2 (5 bases). V was shortened by 3 bases and J by 7 bases, with 7 bases between the two germline ends. CDR1 SEHNR and CDR2 FQNEAQ come from the germline V gene (reference sequence). The CDR3 has 11 residues. CDR3 loop: CASSFTGEQYF. Written as DNA, the CDR3 is TGTGCCAGCAGCTTCACGGGGGAGCAGTACTTC.

The rearrangement links TRBV27 to TRBJ2-6, with D unclear. This CDR3 comprises 15 residues. Per germline, CDR1 MNHEY and CDR2 SMNVEV (reference sequence). Trimming took off 4 bases at V and 2 bases at J, with 9 bases between the two ends. CDR3 residues: CASSSLAAGANVLTF. The CDR3, as DNA: TGTGCCAGCAGTTCGCTGGCGGCTGGGGCCAACGTCCTGACTTTC.